These 29 T cell receptor beta chains share one sample of origin, sequenced in a study of blood T cell repertoires in COVID-19. The repertoire was sequenced with immunoSEQ multiplex PCR; TCRdb's copy has only in-frame clones and lacks some. The sample includes some 250,000 clones, 80% to 90% seen only once; the top ten take around 10%. The sequenced material came from PBMCs or T cells enriched from blood (not recorded which). These receptors were obtained from a man aged 40-50 years who had recovered from COVID-19.

This clone has only one observation. The genes are TRBV19 and TRBJ2-2, with TRBD1 as a possible D gene (6 bases). Germline CDR1 LNHDA, CDR2 SQIVND (reference sequence). Trimming left V 11 bases short and J 2 bases short, with 15 bases between. CDR3 length: 14 residues. The CDR3 protein is CASSPGHNTGELFF. The CDR3 region has the DNA TGTGCCTCCTCTCCGGGACACAACACCGGGGAGCTGTTTTTT.

The chain links TRBV9 to TRBJ2-3, with 7 bases identical to TRBD1. The CDR3 consists of 16 residues. Losses at the gene ends were 0 bases for V and 6 bases for J; bases not matched to a gene: 10. Germline V gene data show CDR1 as SGDLS and CDR2 as YYNGEE. CDR3 coding DNA: TGTGCCAGCAGCGTAGGAGGGGGCACACGCGGGGATACGCAGTATTTT. It is translated as CASSVGGGTRGDTQYF. Full variable domain (rest looked up from reference TRBV9 and TRBJ2-3): DSGVTQTPKHLITATGQRVTLRCSPRSGDLSVYWYQQSLDQGLQFLIQYYNGEERAKGNILERFSAQQFPDLHSELNLSSLELGDSALYFCASSVGGGTRGDTQYFGPGTRLTVL.

This chain links TRBV6-6 with TRBJ1-1; D gene ambiguous. The CDR3 loop spans 14 amino acids. CDR1 is MNHNY and CDR2 is SVGAGI in the germline V gene (reference sequence). Trimming cost V 0 bases and J 5 bases, with 10 bases left between them. CDR3 DNA: TGTGCCAGCAGTTACTCGAGGGAAAGGACTGAAGCTTTCTTT. Translated: CASSYSRERTEAFF.

A word on this clone: One end of the junction varies from germline; a read error may be responsible. This rearrangement joins TRBV2 to TRBJ1-6; TRBD1 aligns across 10 bases. This CDR3 has 20 residues. CDR1 SNHLY and CDR2 FYNNEI come from the germline V gene. CDR3 in amino acids: CASNEPRDRGSSRYNSPLHF. CDR3 bases: TGTGCCAGCAATGAACCCCGGGACAGGGGTTCGAGTCGGTATAATTCACCCCTCCACTTT.

This chain joins TRBV12-3 or TRBV12-4 and TRBJ1-5, with unresolved D. The V end lost 5 bases, the J end lost 9 bases, and 14 bases lay between the germline ends. The CDR3 has 13 residues. This chain's CDR3 is CASSPTNAGPQHF. In nucleotides, the CDR3 is TGTGCCAGCAGTCCGACCAATGCAGGGCCCCAGCATTTT.

The J gene is TRBJ2-1, the V gene TRBV10-1, with 7 bases fitting TRBD1. In germline, CDR1 is WNHNN, CDR2 SYGVQD (reference sequence). This CDR3 spans 14 amino acids. V shed 6 bases and J 2 bases; nucleotides not matched to a gene: 4. The chain's CDR3 is CASSRGTTYNEQFF. In DNA form, the CDR3 reads TGCGCCAGCAGCAGGGGGACCACCTACAATGAGCAGTTCTTC.

V usage is TRBV5-8 and J usage is TRBJ2-7; 9 positions match TRBD1. The CDR3 is made up of 16 amino acids. Germline values: CDR1 SGHTS, CDR2 YDEGEE. Germline trimming cut 6 bases from V and 2 bases from J; bases unmatched to any gene: 12. The CDR3 protein is CASTGGTGTPTYEQYF. The DNA of the CDR3 is TGTGCCAGCACCGGGGGGACAGGGACCCCAACCTACGAGCAGTACTTC.

The chain recombines TRBV6-5 with TRBJ1-2, with TRBD1 as a possible D gene (6 bases). Between the trimmed V and J ends, which lost 5 bases and 0 bases, there was a span of 13 bases. The V gene's germline CDR1 is MNHEY and CDR2 SVGAGI. CDR3 length: 15 amino acids. CDR3 DNA sequence: TGTGCCAGCAGTCCCACAGGGATATCTAACTATGGCTACACCTTC. Its translation: CASSPTGISNYGYTF.

This clone has only one observation. The chain is built from TRBV28 and TRBJ2-7; 9 bases align to TRBD1. The germline V gene encodes CDR1 MDHEN and CDR2 SYDVKM. With 7 bases clipped from V and 3 bases from J, the junction kept 10 bases outside the gene matches. The CDR3 has 15 amino acids. The CDR3, as DNA: TGTGCCAGCACCATGGGCGGGACAGGGAACTACGAGCAGTACTTC. As protein: CASTMGGTGNYEQYF. The full variable domain, in which reference TRBV28 and TRBJ2-7 provide the parts outside the CDR3, is DVKVTQSSRYLVKRTGEKVFLECVQDMDHENMFWYRQDPGLGLRLIYFSYDVKMKEKGDIPEGYSVSREKKERFSLILESASTNQTSMYLCASTMGGTGNYEQYFGPGTRLTVT.

This sequence joins TRBV6-2 or TRBV6-3 and TRBJ1-1; 7 positions match TRBD1. The CDR3 extends over 14 amino acids. Germline V CDR1 and CDR2: MNHEY, SVGEGT. The junction had 1 base not matched to a gene; V was cut back by 2 bases and J by 1 base. The CDR3 region has the DNA TGTGCCAGCAGTTACAGGACAGGGAACACTGAAGCTTTCTTT. Translated: CASSYRTGNTEAFF.

CDR3 bases: TGTGCCAGCAGCCCGCCGGGACAGGCCTACGAGCAGTACTTC. Translated, it gives CASSPPGQAYEQYF. The chain links TRBV4-2 to TRBJ2-7; 8 bases fit TRBD1. The junction had 4 bases not matched to a gene; V was cut back by 4 bases and J by 2 bases. Germline CDR1 LGHNA, CDR2 YNFKEQ. The CDR3 sequence is 14 residues long.

The chain joins TRBV24-1 to TRBJ1-1; 10 bases line up with TRBD1. This CDR3 spans 21 amino acids. Germline V lookup: CDR1 KGHDR, CDR2 SFDVKD. The junction had 16 bases not matched to a gene; V was cut back by 1 base and J by 0 bases. The CDR3 coding sequence is TGTGCCACCAGTGATTTCGGGGGACAGGGGACCCCAAGGAATATGAACACTGAAGCTTTCTTT. It encodes CATSDFGGQGTPRNMNTEAFF.

The chain has TRBV4-3 and TRBJ2-2, with 9 nucleotides matching TRBD1. With V trimmed by 4 bases and J by 4 bases, 19 bases remained unmatched. The CDR3 is 20 residues long. Germline loops: CDR1 LGHNA, CDR2 YSLEER. CDR3 amino acids: CASSLHFRDREQGSTGELFF. DNA of the CDR3: TGCGCCAGCAGCCTCCATTTTCGGGACAGGGAACAGGGGAGCACCGGGGAGCTGTTTTTT.

This chain links TRBV2 with TRBJ1-5; 7 bases match TRBD1. The length of the CDR3 is 14 residues. V shed 7 bases, J shed 3 bases, and the junction held 6 bases outside the gene matches. Germline CDR1 reads SNHLY; CDR2 reads FYNNEI. CDR3 protein: CASMGTDYNQPQHF. DNA for the CDR3: TGTGCCAGCATGGGGACAGATTACAATCAGCCCCAGCATTTT.

J is TRBJ1-1 and V is TRBV5-8; D gene ambiguous. V was pared by 2 bases and J by 0 bases, with 11 bases between. CDR3 length equals 15 residues. CDR1 is SGHTS, CDR2 YDEGEE, per germline. This CDR3 reads CASSLELWVNTEAFF. CDR3 nucleotides: TGTGCCAGCAGCTTAGAACTATGGGTGAACACTGAAGCTTTCTTT.

The chain recombines TRBV18 with TRBJ1-1; D ambiguous. V lost 5 bases, J lost 1 base, and 5 bases lay in between. The CDR3 has 12 amino acids. CDR1 is KGHSH and CDR2 is LQKENI in the germline V gene. The CDR3 coding sequence is TGTGCCAGCTCAGAGTCGAACACTGAAGCTTTCTTT. It is translated as CASSESNTEAFF. The variable domain in full, completed from reference TRBV18 and TRBJ1-1, reads NAGVMQNPRHLVRRRGQEARLRCSPMKGHSHVYWYRQLPEEGLKFMVYLQKENIIDESGMPKERFSAEFPKEGPSILRIQQVVRGDSAAYFCASSESNTEAFFGQGTRLTVV.

The chain recombines TRBV6-1 with TRBJ1-2; a weak D match, TRBD1 (5 bases). With 2 bases removed from V and 2 bases from J, the gap between germline ends came to 12 bases. Per the germline V gene, CDR1 is MNHNS and CDR2 is SASEGT. The CDR3 runs to 15 residues. The CDR3 here is CASSELGVTNYGYTF. The CDR3 DNA reads TGTGCCAGCAGTGAACTAGGGGTCACGAACTATGGCTACACCTTC.

This chain links TRBV28 with TRBJ2-7; no firm D call. The CDR3 has 13 amino acids. Germline CDR1 reads MDHEN; CDR2 reads SYDVKM. V lost 5 bases and J 3 bases, leaving 11 bases between the germline ends. The CDR3 here is CASSLETNYEQYF. CDR3 DNA sequence: TGTGCCAGCAGTCTTGAGACAAACTACGAGCAGTACTTC.

V and J are TRBV7-3 and TRBJ2-1, with 7 bases aligning to TRBD2. V lost 4 bases, J lost 0 bases, and 9 bases stayed unmatched. There are 17 residues in the CDR3. Germline values: CDR1 SGHTA, CDR2 FQGTGA. This chain's CDR3 is CASSSRVSGPSYNEQFF. In DNA, the CDR3 is TGTGCCAGCAGCTCTCGTGTTAGCGGGCCCTCCTACAATGAGCAGTTCTTC.

The chain is built from TRBV28 and TRBJ2-1; 10 bases line up with TRBD2. Per germline, CDR1 MDHEN and CDR2 SYDVKM. The CDR3 consists of 22 residues. J lost 0 bases, V lost 5 bases, and 22 bases had no gene match. The CDR3, as DNA: TGTGCCAGCAGTCCCCACTTTCAGGGGGTGAGGACTAGCGGAGACTCCTACAATGAGCAGTTCTTC. It yields the protein CASSPHFQGVRTSGDSYNEQFF.

The chain joins TRBV5-1 to TRBJ1-2; 8 bases align to TRBD1. CDR1 SGHRS and CDR2 YFSETQ come from the germline V gene. V lost 3 bases and J lost 8; bases outside the gene matches: 18. CDR3 size: 17 residues. The CDR3 loop is CASSSFTPGQGRSGYTF. The CDR3 bases are TGCGCCAGCAGCTCTTTTACCCCTGGACAGGGAAGGTCCGGCTACACCTTC. Filled out from reference TRBV5-1 and TRBJ1-2, the complete variable domain reads KAGVTQTPRYLIKTRGQQVTLSCSPISGHRSVSWYQQTPGQGLQFLFEYFSETQRNKGNFPGRFSGRQFSNSRSEMNVSTLELGDSALYLCASSSFTPGQGRSGYTFGSGTRLTVV.

This chain uses TRBV7-2 with TRBJ2-4; TRBD2 matches at 11 bases. The CDR3 loop spans 16 amino acids. Germline loops: CDR1 SGHTA, CDR2 FQGNSA. V dropped 5 bases and J dropped 2; count of bases not matched to a gene: 5. CDR3 in amino acids: CASSPLAGGSKNIQYF. The CDR3 DNA reads TGTGCCAGCAGCCCCTTAGCGGGAGGGTCCAAAAACATTCAGTACTTC.

This clone turned up a few times. The chain combines TRBV29-1 with TRBJ2-3, with D tentatively TRBD2 (7 bases). V shed 6 bases and J shed 2 bases, with 15 bases lying between them. This CDR3 is built from 14 residues. Germline V gene sequence: CDR1 SQVTM, CDR2 ANQGSEA. The CDR3 nucleotides are TGCAGCGTGGTAGCGGCGGGGGCCACAGATACGCAGTATTTT. Translating it yields CSVVAAGATDTQYF.

The chain couples TRBV7-9 to TRBJ2-2, with no clear D. Between the trimmed V and J ends, which lost 1 base and 5 bases, there was a span of 5 bases. The length of the CDR3 is 13 residues. Germline CDR1 and CDR2: SEHNR and FQNEAQ (reference sequence). The CDR3 DNA reads TGTGCCAGCAGCTTAGACTGGACCGGGGAGCTGTTTTTT. Residues: CASSLDWTGELFF.

J is TRBJ2-1 and V is TRBV10-3; possible D gene TRBD1, 5 bases. The CDR3 extends over 13 amino acids. The germline CDR1 and CDR2 sequences are ENHRY and SYGVKD. With 2 bases removed from V and 7 bases from J, the gap between germline ends came to 9 bases. CDR3 protein: CAISEPGRNEQFF. The CDR3 region has the DNA TGTGCCATCAGTGAGCCAGGGCGGAATGAGCAGTTCTTC.

The chain is built from TRBV25-1 and TRBJ2-7; 7 bases align to TRBD1. The CDR3 has 14 amino acids. CDR1 and CDR2 (germline): MGHDK, SYGVNS. The J segment lost 9 bases and the V segment lost 7 bases, leaving 15 bases of the junction unmatched. Here the CDR3 reads CASTRQGGSVGQYF. CDR3 coding DNA: TGTGCCAGCACCCGACAGGGCGGGTCCGTTGGGCAGTACTTC.

The chain couples TRBV6-5 to TRBJ2-7; TRBD1 is a possible D gene (6 bases). V lost 5 bases, J lost 5 bases, and 13 bases lay in between. CDR3 length: 13 amino acids. Germline values: CDR1 MNHEY, CDR2 SVGAGI. The CDR3 reads CASSPRTADEQYF. The CDR3 DNA follows: TGTGCCAGCAGTCCCCGGACAGCGGACGAGCAGTACTTC.

The chain is built from TRBV9 and TRBJ2-1; unclear D gene. CDR1 SGDLS and CDR2 YYNGEE come from the germline V gene. Trimming took 0 bases from V and 2 from J, leaving 9 bases between them. The CDR3 has 15 residues. CDR3 sequence (DNA): TGTGCCAGCAGCGTAGAAGCGAGTCCCTACAATGAGCAGTTCTTC. Translating gives CASSVEASPYNEQFF.

V and J are TRBV6-2 or TRBV6-3 and TRBJ2-1, with TRBD2 matching 9 bases. With V trimmed by 5 bases and J by 8 bases, 13 bases remained unmatched. The CDR3 loop spans 16 amino acids. Looked up from germline, CDR1 is MNHEY and CDR2 is SVGEGT. This CDR3 is CASSGAGTSRRDEQFF. DNA for the CDR3: TGTGCCAGCAGTGGGGCCGGGACTAGCCGAAGGGATGAGCAGTTCTTC.